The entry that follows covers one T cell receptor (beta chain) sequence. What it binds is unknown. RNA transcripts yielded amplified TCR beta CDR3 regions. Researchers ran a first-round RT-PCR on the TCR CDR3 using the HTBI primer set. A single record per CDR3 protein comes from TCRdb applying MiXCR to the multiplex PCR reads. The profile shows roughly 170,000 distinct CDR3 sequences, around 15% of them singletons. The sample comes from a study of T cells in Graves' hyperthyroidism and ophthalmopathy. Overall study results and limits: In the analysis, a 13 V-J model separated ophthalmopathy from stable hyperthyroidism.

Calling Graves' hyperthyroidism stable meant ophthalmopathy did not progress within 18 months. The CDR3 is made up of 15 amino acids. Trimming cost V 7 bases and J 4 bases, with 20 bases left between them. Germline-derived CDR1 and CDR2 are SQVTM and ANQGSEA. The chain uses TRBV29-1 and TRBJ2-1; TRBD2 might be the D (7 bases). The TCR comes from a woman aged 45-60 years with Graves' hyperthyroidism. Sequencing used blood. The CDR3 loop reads CSAPGGGARYNEQFF. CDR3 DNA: TGCAGCGCCCCTGGGGGGGGCGCCCGTTACAATGAGCAGTTCTTC.